One sample yielded the 5 T cell receptor beta chains listed below, sequenced in a study of blood T cell repertoires in COVID-19. Sequenced by immunoSEQ multiplex PCR; TCRdb stores in-frame clones only, minus some. The repertoire consists of around 60,000 clones, with over 75% occurring once and the leading ten covering about 3.8%. Sequenced sample: peripheral blood. These TCRs come from a human donor in a cohort sampled during active COVID-19.

This chain connects TRBV2 to TRBJ2-1; TRBD1 matches 9 bases. With V trimmed by 6 bases and J by 6 bases, 21 bases remained unmatched. The CDR3 contains 19 residues. Germline assignment: CDR1 SNHLY and CDR2 FYNNEI. Written as DNA, the CDR3 is TGTGCCAGCAGGAACCATTGGGCCGGGACAGGGAACTCGCTCAATGAGCAGTTCTTC. This translates into CASRNHWAGTGNSLNEQFF.

V is TRBV24-1 and J is TRBJ2-4; 10 nucleotides line up with TRBD2. Trimming at V came to 9 bases and at J to 3 bases, leaving 10 bases not matched to a gene. The CDR3 consists of 16 residues. In germline, CDR1 is KGHDR, CDR2 SFDVKD. The CDR3 DNA follows: TGTGCCACCTCAAGCGGGAGGGCCGGGGACAAAAACATTCAGTACTTC. Protein sequence: CATSSGRAGDKNIQYF.

The chain employs TRBV7-9 and TRBJ2-7; tentative D call: TRBD2 (6 bases). Trimming removed 3 bases at V and 3 bases at J, with 21 bases between. Germline V lookup: CDR1 SEHNR, CDR2 FQNEAQ (reference sequence). The CDR3 runs to 17 residues. The CDR3, as DNA: TGTGCCAGCAGCTTCGCCGGGGGAGACATAACCCTCTACGAGCAGTACTTC. Translating it yields CASSFAGGDITLYEQYF. Combining the CDR3 with reference TRBV7-9 and TRBJ2-7 gives the whole variable domain DTGVSQNPRHKITKRGQNVTFRCDPISEHNRLYWYRQTLGQGPEFLTYFQNEAQLEKSRLLSDRFSAERPKGSFSTLEIQRTEQGDSAMYLCASSFAGGDITLYEQYFGPGTRLTVT.

The chain is built from TRBV4-3 and TRBJ2-1, with 12 bases matching TRBD2. The CDR3 runs to 16 residues. The V and J ends lost 0 bases and 4 bases, in that order; junction bases with no gene match: 1. Germline V gene lookup returns CDR1 LGHNA and CDR2 YSLEER. For the CDR3, the DNA is TGCGCCAGCAGCCAAGAAGGACTAGCGGGGTACAATGAGCAGTTCTTC. The encoded protein is CASSQEGLAGYNEQFF.

Only one count was recorded for this clone. The chain uses TRBV6-5 and TRBJ1-4; the D gene is possibly TRBD1 (6 bases). The germline V gene encodes CDR1 MNHEY and CDR2 SVGAGI. Trimming stripped 0 bases from V and 0 bases from J, with 8 bases between. CDR3 size: 16 residues. The CDR3 loop is CASSYSRTATNEKLFF. In DNA form, the CDR3 reads TGTGCCAGCAGTTACTCGAGGACAGCAACTAATGAAAAACTGTTTTTT.